These 10 T cell receptor beta chains were sequenced from one sample in a study of T cell responses to AZD1222 COVID-19 vaccine. Here immunoSEQ multiplex PCR was the method, and the copy in TCRdb shows in-frame clones only, minus some. The sample records 95,000 to 150,000 clones, roughly nine tenths being singletons. The material sequenced was peripheral blood, taken on day 0 of AZD1222 vaccination. Source of these receptors: an adult in good health.

The chain uses TRBV18 and TRBJ2-1, with D possibly TRBD1 on 6 matching bases. V lost 2 bases, J lost 8 bases, and 16 bases lay in between. Germline CDR1 and CDR2: KGHSH and LQKENI. This CDR3 is built from 15 residues. The CDR3 DNA reads TGTGCCAGCTCACCAAACCAGGGGTTCACCTATGAGCAGTTCTTC. It translates to CASSPNQGFTYEQFF.

The V call is TRBV5-5, the J call TRBJ1-2; D is perhaps TRBD1 (5 bases). Trimming removed 4 bases at V and 5 bases at J, with 21 bases between. The germline CDR1 and CDR2 sequences are SGHKS and YYEKEE (reference sequence). This CDR3 is built from 16 residues. The CDR3 DNA follows: TGTGCCAGCAGCCCCCAGTGGGGGTCCTCCTTATATGGCTACACCTTC. As protein: CASSPQWGSSLYGYTF.

The chain combines TRBV5-1 with TRBJ2-7; D is unclear. The CDR3 sequence is 11 residues long. Germline-derived CDR1 and CDR2 are SGHRS and YFSETQ. The V and J ends lost 0 bases and 5 bases respectively, with 3 bases between them. The CDR3 DNA sequence: TGCGCCAGCAGCTTGGGGGACGAGCAGTACTTC. This translates into CASSLGDEQYF.

The chain has TRBV5-4 and TRBJ1-6; 8 bases fit TRBD1. Germline-derived CDR1 and CDR2 are SGHNT and YYREEE (reference sequence). The CDR3 has 16 residues. Unmatched junction bases numbered 17, after V lost 4 bases and J lost 14 bases. CDR3 sequence reads: CASSPTQGALLGALHF. CDR3 DNA: TGTGCCAGCAGCCCGACGCAGGGGGCCCTTTTAGGGGCCCTCCACTTT.

The chain joins TRBV27 to TRBJ1-4; D is undetermined. The CDR3 runs to 14 residues. Germline CDR1 and CDR2: MNHEY and SMNVEV (reference sequence). V was cut by 3 bases and J by 3 bases, with 8 bases left in between. CDR3 in DNA: TGTGCCAGCAGTTTGTACAGATCTAATGAAAAACTGTTTTTT. Protein: CASSLYRSNEKLFF.

The gene calls are TRBV7-2 and TRBJ1-5; TRBD1 matches at 11 bases. Germline V lookup: CDR1 SGHTA, CDR2 FQGNSA. CDR3 length equals 15 residues. J lost 6 bases, V lost 1 base, and 2 bases had no gene match. The CDR3 DNA reads as TGTGCCAGCAGCTTAGGGACAGGGGGCTCTCAGCCCCAGCATTTT. Residues: CASSLGTGGSQPQHF.

The rearrangement joins TRBV5-1 to TRBJ1-1; 7 positions match TRBD1. The CDR3 extends over 16 amino acids. Germline assignment: CDR1 SGHRS and CDR2 YFSETQ. With V trimmed by 8 bases and J by 4 bases, 17 bases remained unmatched. The CDR3: CASSRDSAVLGTEAFF. For the CDR3, the DNA is TGCGCCAGTTCCCGGGACAGCGCTGTCCTCGGCACTGAAGCTTTCTTT.

This sequence joins TRBV30 and TRBJ2-7; D is possibly TRBD1 or TRBD2 (5 bases each). The CDR3 loop spans 11 amino acids. With 8 bases removed from V and 2 bases from J, the gap between germline ends came to 10 bases. The V gene's germline CDR1 is GTSNPN and CDR2 SVGIG (reference sequence). The CDR3 region has the DNA TGTGCCCGAGGGGCAACCTACGAGCAGTACTTC. Translation: CARGATYEQYF.

V usage is TRBV29-1 and J usage is TRBJ2-1; no firm D call. Trimming stripped 3 bases from V and 3 bases from J, with 12 bases between. Germline values: CDR1 SQVTM, CDR2 ANQGSEA. This CDR3 contains 14 residues. Written as DNA, the CDR3 is TGCAGCGTTGACGGGTCCGCTTACTACAATGAGCAGTTCTTC. This encodes CSVDGSAYYNEQFF.

The CDR3 is CATSVEDEQFF. The CDR3 DNA reads TGTGCCACCAGTGTGGAGGATGAGCAGTTCTTC. The rearrangement joins TRBV24-1 to TRBJ2-1; tentatively, D is TRBD2 (5 bases). Germline V gives CDR1 KGHDR, CDR2 SFDVKD. CDR3 length: 11 residues. Trimming shortened V by 5 bases and J by 8 bases, and 6 bases separated the two germline ends.